This TCR beta chain came from a study of blood T cell repertoires in COVID-19. Study at large: Some COVID-19 samples were acute and others convalescent; all came from the United States, Italy and Spain. PBMCs, B-cell-depleted T cells, or T cells were the source of the cDNA or gDNA that made up the material.

Sequencing used immunoSEQ multiplex PCR; TCRdb keeps in-frame clones, though not all of them. The sample includes roughly 14,000 clones, around 90% of them seen just once. Per the germline V gene, CDR1 is LGHDT and CDR2 is YNNKEL (reference sequence). Losses at the gene ends were 5 bases for V and 2 bases for J; bases not matched to a gene: 7. The CDR3 length is 18 residues. This TCR was sampled from a human donor with active COVID-19. The donor label of this sample is uncertain. V usage is TRBV3-1 (or the pseudogene TRBV3-2) and J usage is TRBJ2-3; 16 bases align to TRBD2. The sample consisted of peripheral blood. The CDR3 is CASSYRGLAGGHTDTQYF. DNA of the CDR3: TGTGCCAGCAGCTACCGGGGACTAGCGGGGGGGCACACAGATACGCAGTATTTT.